This paragraph reports one TCR beta chain. The antigen it recognizes is unknown. The record has no base qualities; no much larger clone is one base away. This record comes from a study of blood T cell repertoires in COVID-19 (dated by TCRdb to between 2020 and 2021). In terms of the full investigation: Samples covering the acute and convalescent phases of COVID-19 were provided by collaborators in the United States, Italy and Spain. The prospective study material was composed of cDNA or gDNA derived from T cells, B-cell-depleted T cells, or PBMCs. The dataset comprised deeply sampled blood TCRbeta repertoires from subjects exposed to, actively infected with, or recovered from COVID-19. A freely available public database, intended as a resource for researchers studying the immune response to SARS-CoV-2, is where the repertoires were released. Samples came from the ongoing ImmuneRACE study (first 160 participants) plus 1,254 subjects from 6 global collaborators. Sample metadata almost always included a de-identified subject ID, COVID-19 status, age in years and sex. Where available, HLA class I and class II types were taken from metadata supplied by the sample provider and were not determined by assay-based typing.

CDR1 and CDR2 were assigned from the germline V gene as KGHSH and LQKENI. From the cysteine up to the phenylalanine, the CDR3 has a length of 13 residues. The only DNA kept is the CDR3, 39 bases in frame from the first base. V and J are truncated by 3 bases and 4 bases respectively, leaving an intervening sequence of 9 bases. The study at large found these results: How much clinical and demographic metadata was included differed by source and by participant, and the metadata was provided uncurated.

TCRbeta CDR3 regions were amplified from genomic DNA using the immunoSEQ Assay, a bias-controlled multiplex PCR. The paper's processing steps were these. The number of nucleated cells in each sample was estimated from the amplification of reference gene primers within the assay. Sequence reads were collapsed and filtered to measure the absolute abundance of every unique TCRbeta CDR3 rearrangement. For each sample, productive Simpson clonality was calculated as the square root of Simpson's diversity index over productive rearrangements. Here the immuneACCESS table is served through TCRdb, limited to in-frame sequences with V and J called. Missing clones are a known gap in these copies; in checked studies unresolved V genes cover under half, and the rest lacks a known reason. That table supplies the V and J calls and clone size; D and trimming were determined from the DNA. This sample comprises more than 300,000 clones, approximately 90% of them detected only once. 0.86% of the sample is in the top ten clones.

Enrolling through a virtual design, the prospective study's participants ranged in age from roughly 18 to 89 years and lived across 20 to 25 United States geographic areas. In the prospective study, participants were assigned to cohorts based on the clinical history participants reported in a screening survey and a study questionnaire. A participant counted as exposed if, within 2 weeks of entering the study, that participant had been in contact with someone who had a PCR-confirmed or clinician-diagnosed COVID-19 case. In the prospective study, mobile phlebotomists collected whole blood, serum and a nasopharyngeal or oropharyngeal swab from each participant. Over a roughly 2-month period, participants in the prospective study had the option of providing additional blood draws and questionnaires. Blood samples from the prospective study were shipped frozen or at room temperature prior to DNA extraction.

The chain is encoded by TRBV18 joined to TRBJ1-1; no D segment can be confidently identified. Sample: PBMCs or T cells enriched from blood (not recorded which). The TCR originated in a woman between 35 and 50 years old who had been exposed to COVID-19. The CDR3 has the sequence CASSPAGPTEAFF. The DNA reads TGTGCCAGCTCACCCGCTGGGCCCACTGAAGCTTTCTTT.